This entry lists 6 T cell receptor beta chains sequenced from one sample in a study of graft-versus-host responses after intestinal transplantation (dated by TCRdb to the early 2020s). The time point label, read with the paper, signifies: cells obtained before transplantation from donor or recipient. The method behind the library was the immunoSEQ multiplex PCR assay. Not all clones reach the TCRdb copy of this immuneACCESS table, which keeps in-frame sequences only. Checked studies attribute under half of the gap to unresolved V genes and leave the rest unexplained. This sample is represented by roughly 120,000 clones; about nine tenths of them were singletons. Roughly 0.17% of the sample comes from the top ten. These receptors lack a known antigen. The specimen was unstimulated CD4+ T cells sorted from spleen or lymph node cells, collected before intestinal transplant. Receptors were obtained from a human donor who received an intestinal transplant.

The chain uses TRBV11-2 and TRBJ2-1; D is unclear. The CDR3 sequence is 14 residues long. Trimming took off 1 base at V and 3 bases at J, with 7 bases between the two ends. CDR1 and CDR2 from the germline V gene are SGHAT and FQNNGV. The CDR3 nucleotides read TGTGCCAGCAGCTTAGCCAGGATCTACAATGAGCAGTTCTTC. Translated: CASSLARIYNEQFF.

This clone was observed a single time. This chain uses TRBV7-8 with TRBJ2-1; 12 bases map to TRBD2. Unmatched junction bases numbered 13, after V lost 3 bases and J lost 4 bases. There are 19 residues in the CDR3. Looked up from germline, CDR1 is SGHVS and CDR2 is FQNEAQ. The CDR3 coding sequence is TGTGCCAGCAGCTTTGGGGTTAGGACTAGCGGGACCCTTTACAATGAGCAGTTCTTC. As protein: CASSFGVRTSGTLYNEQFF.

The V and J genes are TRBV4-1 and TRBJ2-3, with TRBD1 identical over 8 bases. The ends lost 1 base at V and 2 bases at J; junction bases unmatched: 8. The CDR3 loop spans 17 amino acids. The germline gives CDR1 MGHRA, CDR2 YSYEKL. The CDR3 protein is CASSQAGGDRPTDTQYF. DNA for the CDR3: TGCGCCAGCAGCCAAGCGGGCGGGGACAGGCCCACAGATACGCAGTATTTT.

Points on this clone: The junction differs from germline at one of its ends, possibly a read error. V is TRBV15 and J is TRBJ1-1; 10 bases align to TRBD1. CDR1 and CDR2 from the germline V gene are LNHNV and YYDKDF (reference sequence). The CDR3 runs to 13 residues. In nucleotides, the CDR3 is TGTGCCACCAGCAGAGATACAGGGGACAGGGGTCTCTTT. Its translation: CATSRDTGDRGLF.

V gene TRBV2 combines with J gene TRBJ2-2; 10 nucleotides match TRBD1. This CDR3 is built from 14 residues. Trimming took 7 bases from V and 6 from J; bases not matched to a gene: 5. The germline gives CDR1 SNHLY, CDR2 FYNNEI. DNA of the CDR3: TGTGCCAGCAACCGACAGGGGGCCTCCGGGGAGCTGTTTTTT. Translating gives CASNRQGASGELFF.

CDR3 coding DNA: TGTGCCAGCAGCCACCCGCAACAGGGGGCGAACACTGAAGCTTTCTTT. It is translated as CASSHPQQGANTEAFF. The V and J genes are TRBV7-2 and TRBJ1-1, with 9 nucleotides matching TRBD1. The germline gives CDR1 SGHTA, CDR2 FQGNSA. With 5 bases clipped from V and 1 base from J, the junction kept 8 bases outside the gene matches. There are 16 residues in the CDR3. Looking up the rest from reference TRBV7-2 and TRBJ1-1 gives the full variable domain: GAGVSQSPSNKVTEKGKDVELRCDPISGHTALYWYRQSLGQGLEFLIYFQGNSAPDKSGLPSDRFSAERTGGSVSTLTIQRTQQEDSAVYLCASSHPQQGANTEAFFGQGTRLTVV.